Shown below are 25 T cell receptor beta chains from a single sample sequenced in a study of neoadjuvant anti-PD-1 for oral cavity cancer. Libraries were prepared by immunoSEQ multiplex PCR; TCRdb keeps only in-frame clonotypes and omits some of them. The sample consists of over 10,000 clones, around three fifths of them appearing once. This specimen consisted of PBMCs, obtained before nivolumab (anti-PD-1) treatment. The receptors originated from a person aged 40 to 85 with oral cavity squamous cell carcinoma.

The V and J genes are TRBV7-2 and TRBJ2-7, with D unresolved. The CDR3 has 12 residues. The germline CDR1 and CDR2 sequences are SGHTA and FQGNSA. The V end was cut by 5 bases, the J end by 0 bases, with 5 bases between. As DNA, the CDR3 is TGTGCCAGCAGCGGGGACTCCTACGAGCAGTACTTC. It yields the protein CASSGDSYEQYF.

This clone was counted a few times. The J gene is TRBJ1-1, the V gene TRBV10-1, with D possibly TRBD1 on 6 matching bases. Trimming left V 3 bases short and J 7 bases short, with 12 bases between. This CDR3 has 13 amino acids. The germline V gene encodes CDR1 WNHNN and CDR2 SYGVQD (reference sequence). The CDR3 coding sequence is TGCGCCAGCAGTGAAACAGGGCGAAATGAAGCTTTCTTT. It encodes CASSETGRNEAFF.

This rearrangement joins TRBV27 to TRBJ2-6; D is undetermined. Trimming took 1 base from V and 2 from J, leaving 6 bases between them. Germline CDR1 and CDR2: MNHEY and SMNVEV (reference sequence). The CDR3 covers 15 residues. Here the CDR3 DNA reads TGTGCCAGCAGTTTATTGGGCGCTGGGGCCAACGTCCTGACTTTC. Amino acids: CASSLLGAGANVLTF.

The rearrangement links TRBV19 to TRBJ2-7, with a weak D call TRBD2 (5 bases). V shed 3 bases and J shed 0 bases, with 12 bases lying between them. In germline, CDR1 is LNHDA, CDR2 SQIVND (reference sequence). This CDR3 has 15 residues. DNA for the CDR3: TGTGCCAGTAGTATGAACGGGATTCCCTCCTACGAGCAGTACTTC. Its translation is CASSMNGIPSYEQYF. Drawing the rest from reference TRBV19 and TRBJ2-7, the complete variable domain is DGGITQSPKYLFRKEGQNVTLSCEQNLNHDAMYWYRQDPGQGLRLIYYSQIVNDFQKGDIAEGYSVSREKKESFPLTVTSAQKNPTAFYLCASSMNGIPSYEQYFGPGTRLTVT.

This rearrangement joins TRBV18 to TRBJ1-1; 7 bases agree with TRBD1. The V gene end was trimmed by 3 bases and the J gene end by 4 bases; junction bases not matched to a gene: 8. There are 15 residues in the CDR3. Germline V gene lookup returns CDR1 KGHSH and CDR2 LQKENI. CDR3 bases: TGTGCCAGCTCACCTGGGGGCAGGGGGGCCACTGAAGCTTTCTTT. This encodes CASSPGGRGATEAFF.

The chain uses TRBV5-1 and TRBJ2-1; TRBD1 matches at 8 bases. This CDR3 has 17 residues. Per the germline V gene, CDR1 is SGHRS and CDR2 is YFSETQ. V trimming: 5 bases; J trimming: 7 bases; junction bases outside the gene matches: 17. In nucleotides, the CDR3 is TGCGCCAGCAGGCGAGAGACAGGGGAATTAGGTTTGAATGAGCAGTTCTTC. It yields the protein CASRRETGELGLNEQFF.

This clone has just one count. The chain combines TRBV28 with TRBJ2-7, with 9 positions matching TRBD1. V was clipped by 4 bases and J by 5 bases; unmatched bases: 12. Per the germline V gene, CDR1 is MDHEN and CDR2 is SYDVKM. This CDR3 has 16 residues. Written as DNA, the CDR3 is TGTGCCAGCAGTTCACTGGACAGGGGATTCAAGCACGAGCAGTACTTC. Protein: CASSSLDRGFKHEQYF.

The chain joins TRBV19 to TRBJ1-2, with D possibly being TRBD1 (5 bases). The length of the CDR3 is 14 residues. Deletions cut 1 base from V and 6 bases from J, with 12 bases between. CDR1 and CDR2 (germline): LNHDA, SQIVND (reference sequence). This CDR3 reads CASSIGGERDGYTF. CDR3 bases: TGTGCCAGTAGTATAGGAGGGGAGCGTGATGGCTACACCTTC.

This clone was detected once. The CDR3, as DNA: TGTGCCAGCAGTTCCACCCAAGAGACCCAGTACTTC. As protein: CASSSTQETQYF. The chain recombines TRBV27 with TRBJ2-5; D gene unclear. Trimming took off 4 bases at V and 1 base at J, with 4 bases between the two ends. Germline V lookup: CDR1 MNHEY, CDR2 SMNVEV (reference sequence). The CDR3 extends over 12 amino acids.

The chain couples TRBV27 to TRBJ2-7; D unclear. V was shortened by 0 bases and J by 3 bases, with 6 bases between the two germline ends. Germline loops: CDR1 MNHEY, CDR2 SMNVEV (reference sequence). This CDR3 spans 13 amino acids. CDR3 region: CASSLSTGYEQYF. As DNA, the CDR3 is TGTGCCAGCAGTTTATCGACGGGCTACGAGCAGTACTTC.

CDR3 loop: CASSKNSAGGDNSPLHF. CDR3 DNA: TGTGCCAGTAGTAAAAATTCGGCAGGGGGCGATAATTCACCCCTCCACTTT. This chain connects TRBV19 to TRBJ1-6, with 8 bases identical to TRBD1. Per the germline V gene, CDR1 is LNHDA and CDR2 is SQIVND (reference sequence). The V and J ends lost 4 bases and 5 bases, in that order; junction bases with no gene match: 10. This CDR3 spans 17 amino acids.

J is TRBJ1-6 and V is TRBV4-1; D gene ambiguous. V lost 1 base and J 6 bases, leaving 16 bases between the germline ends. Germline V gene sequence: CDR1 MGHRA, CDR2 YSYEKL. The CDR3 consists of 17 residues. CDR3: CASSQAPPRFFNSPLHF. CDR3 nucleotides: TGCGCCAGCAGCCAAGCCCCCCCGAGGTTCTTTAATTCACCCCTCCACTTT.

In this sample, this clone turned up a few times. The V gene is TRBV7-9, the J gene TRBJ2-3; D is possibly TRBD2 (6 bases). V shed 5 bases and J shed 5 bases, with 20 bases lying between them. The CDR3 has 16 amino acids. From germline, CDR1 is SEHNR and CDR2 FQNEAQ (reference sequence). CDR3 bases: TGTGCCAGCAGCCTCCCGGGGCGGGGCGAGCAAGATACGCAGTATTTT. It translates to CASSLPGRGEQDTQYF.

This CDR3 reads CASSLSGDYNEQFF. The CDR3 bases are TGTGCCAGCAGCCTTAGCGGGGACTACAATGAGCAGTTCTTC. The chain combines TRBV6-4 with TRBJ2-1; TRBD2 matches 8 bases. This CDR3 region has 14 residues. Germline V gives CDR1 MRHNA, CDR2 SNTAGT. Trimming removed 6 bases from V and 3 bases from J; junction bases left unmatched: 4.

J is TRBJ1-3 and V is TRBV6-1; TRBD1 matches 7 bases. Germline CDR1 and CDR2: MNHNS and SASEGT. The ends lost 3 bases at V and 0 bases at J; junction bases unmatched: 2. CDR3 length: 15 residues. CDR3: CASSDTGDSGNTIYF. DNA for the CDR3: TGTGCCAGCAGTGACACAGGGGACTCTGGAAACACCATATATTTT.

This clone was seen a few times. The chain is built from TRBV7-9 and TRBJ2-5; D possibly corresponds to TRBD2 (6 bases). The germline V and J ends were trimmed by 0 bases and 5 bases, with 10 bases remaining between them. There are 14 residues in the CDR3. Germline V gene data show CDR1 as SEHNR and CDR2 as FQNEAQ (reference sequence). DNA for the CDR3: TGTGCCAGCAGCTTAGCGGGGGGAGTCGAGACCCAGTACTTC. Amino acid sequence: CASSLAGGVETQYF.

The J gene is TRBJ1-3, the V gene TRBV5-1; D not resolved. Deletions cut 0 bases from V and 4 bases from J, with 11 bases between. The CDR3 is made up of 15 amino acids. The germline CDR1 and CDR2 sequences are SGHRS and YFSETQ. The CDR3 DNA reads TGCGCCAGCAGCTTGGGGGGAAAGACAGGAAACACCATATATTTT. Amino acid sequence: CASSLGGKTGNTIYF.

In this sample, this clone turned up a few times. The V call is TRBV7-9, the J call TRBJ2-1; D is tentatively TRBD1 or TRBD2 (5 bases each). Germline V gene sequence: CDR1 SEHNR, CDR2 FQNEAQ (reference sequence). Trimming removed 5 bases from V and 1 base from J, with 18 bases in between. CDR3 length: 17 residues. CDR3 bases: TGTGCCAGCAGCCTCCTAAGGGGAGAGGGATCCTACAATGAGCAGTTCTTC. Amino acid sequence: CASSLLRGEGSYNEQFF.

The chain uses TRBV7-2 and TRBJ2-7, with D hard to call. Germline V gene data show CDR1 as SGHTA and CDR2 as FQGNSA. The V and J ends lost 2 bases and 3 bases respectively, with 2 bases between them. The CDR3 extends over 11 amino acids. The CDR3 region has the DNA TGTGCCAGCAGCTTAATCTACGAGCAGTACTTC. This sequence encodes CASSLIYEQYF.

This chain links TRBV14 with TRBJ2-5; 12 bases are a match to TRBD2. The CDR3 is made up of 17 amino acids. With V trimmed by 1 base and J by 1 base, 4 bases remained unmatched. Germline V gene lookup returns CDR1 SGHDN and CDR2 FVKESK. Written as DNA, the CDR3 is TGTGCCAGCAGCCAAGGGCTAGCGGGAGGGTTCCAAGAGACCCAGTACTTC. This codes for CASSQGLAGGFQETQYF.

V is TRBV18 and J is TRBJ2-3; D uncertain. Trimming pared 6 bases from V and 8 bases from J, leaving 15 bases between. The CDR3 is made up of 13 amino acids. Germline V gene data show CDR1 as KGHSH and CDR2 as LQKENI. In DNA form, the CDR3 reads TGTGCCAGCTCCGCAAACACCGCGCCTACGCAGTATTTT. This codes for CASSANTAPTQYF. Full variable domain (missing parts from reference TRBV18 and TRBJ2-3): NAGVMQNPRHLVRRRGQEARLRCSPMKGHSHVYWYRQLPEEGLKFMVYLQKENIIDESGMPKERFSAEFPKEGPSILRIQQVVRGDSAAYFCASSANTAPTQYFGPGTRLTVL.

The rearrangement links TRBV7-8 to TRBJ1-2, with 10 bases aligning to TRBD1. Trimming removed 8 bases from V and 2 bases from J; junction bases left unmatched: 8. The CDR3 has 15 amino acids. Looked up from germline, CDR1 is SGHVS and CDR2 is FQNEAQ. CDR3: CASRDRGLSNYGYTF. The CDR3 bases are TGTGCCAGCCGGGACAGGGGTTTATCCAACTATGGCTACACCTTC.

The rearrangement uses TRBV4-2 and TRBJ2-1, with 10 bases that match TRBD2. This CDR3 has 15 amino acids. V lost 4 bases to trimming and J lost 7 bases; unmatched junction nucleotides: 7. Germline CDR1 LGHNA, CDR2 YNFKEQ. CDR3 bases: TGTGCCAGCAGCCCCCCCTCTAGCGGGGGTAATGAGCAGTTCTTC. Its protein is CASSPPSSGGNEQFF.

CDR3 residues: CASSPGQGGVYNEQFF. The CDR3 bases are TGTGCCAGTAGTCCGGGACAGGGAGGAGTATACAATGAGCAGTTCTTC. This chain joins TRBV19 and TRBJ2-1; 9 positions match TRBD1. With 5 bases clipped from V and 4 bases from J, the junction kept 9 bases outside the gene matches. Looked up from germline, CDR1 is LNHDA and CDR2 is SQIVND (reference sequence). The CDR3 runs 16 residues.

J is TRBJ2-1 and V is TRBV27, with 11 bases identical to TRBD2. The CDR3 is 16 residues long. Germline loops: CDR1 MNHEY, CDR2 SMNVEV (reference sequence). The V segment lost 4 bases and the J segment 10 bases; nucleotides outside the gene matches: 12. The CDR3 DNA reads TGTGCCAGCAGTTCCCCCTTTAGCGGGGGGGCCAGAGAGCAGTTCTTC. As protein: CASSSPFSGGAREQFF.